This T cell receptor (beta chain) came from a study of OX40 agonist ivuxolimab in advanced cancers. Study as a whole: Participants, 80% to 90% male, averaged roughly 55 years of age, ranging from roughly 20 to 79.

Germline CDR1 SGHRS, CDR2 YFSETQ. CDR3 size: 19 residues. V was clipped by 0 bases and J by 0 bases; unmatched bases: 11. A word on this clone: Its antigen is not identified.

The study's findings and limits: Antigens targeted by the expanded peripheral T cells were not determined. Low levels of normalized T-cell clonal expansion also appeared in some nonresponders.

Measured with immunoSEQ multiplex PCR; TCRdb has only the in-frame clones, and not every one. The sample carries under 90,000 clones, roughly 84% recorded once. The TCR sequence derives from an adult with an advanced solid tumor such as melanoma, head and neck, liver or kidney cancer. The starting material was CD4+ or CD8+ T cells sorted from blood, obtained in a trial of the OX40 agonist ivuxolimab. This chain links TRBV5-1 with TRBJ2-3; 9 positions match TRBD2. The CDR3 protein is CASSLVGLAGTSSTDTQYF. Written as DNA, the CDR3 is TGCGCCAGCAGCTTGGTGGGGCTAGCGGGAACCTCTAGCACAGATACGCAGTATTTT.